This is a list of T cell receptor beta chains from one sample in a study of CD8 T cells in ankylosing spondylitis. TCRdb passed the 5' RACE reads through MiXCR, listing each CDR3 protein once. The data show approximately 260,000 distinct CDR3 sequences, around 7.8% seen once. The sequenced material came from blood, either unsorted or a sorted T cell fraction (not recorded which). The receptors here all came from a male donor with ankylosing spondylitis or in good health (not recorded which). CDR3s include the opening cysteine and the closing phenylalanine or tryptophan. Fields, in order: CDR3 DNA, CDR3 protein, J gene, clone size, V gene, D gene. A D gene is named only where the DNA matches it firmly. The size field is filled for only some rows; it gives once, few, many or a size class.

CDR3 DNA: TGTGCCAGCAGCTTACAGGGCGGCCGTCTGAATGAGCAGTTCTTC
CDR3 protein: CASSLQGGRLNEQFF
J gene: TRBJ2-1
clone size: many
V gene: TRBV7-8
D gene: NA

CDR3 DNA: TGCGCCAGCAGCTTGGCGGGGACAGGGCCCACCGGGGAGCTGTTTTTT
CDR3 protein: CASSLAGTGPTGELFF
J gene: TRBJ2-2
clone size: many
V gene: TRBV5-1
D gene: TRBD1

CDR3 DNA: TGTGCCTGGAGTGTCGGGGATCTGAACACTGAAGCTTTCTTT
CDR3 protein: CAWSVGDLNTEAFF
J gene: TRBJ1-1
clone size: many
V gene: TRBV30
D gene: NA

CDR3 DNA: TGTGCCATCAGTGCCACAGGGGACACAGATACGCAGTATTTT
CDR3 protein: CAISATGDTDTQYF
J gene: TRBJ2-3
clone size: NA
V gene: TRBV10-3
D gene: TRBD1

CDR3 DNA: TGTGCCAGCAGGACGTTGACAGCCGGCAATCAGCCCCAGCATTTT
CDR3 protein: CASRTLTAGNQPQHF
J gene: TRBJ1-5
clone size: many
V gene: TRBV28
D gene: NA

CDR3 DNA: TGTGCCAGCAGCTTAGGGGTTTGGGGGGATGAGCAGTTCTTC
CDR3 protein: CASSLGVWGDEQFF
J gene: TRBJ2-1
clone size: many
V gene: TRBV7-2
D gene: NA

CDR3 DNA: TGCGCCAGCAGCCAAGATCTAATAGGGTGGTACGAGCAGTACTTC
CDR3 protein: CASSQDLIGWYEQYF
J gene: TRBJ2-7
clone size: many
V gene: TRBV4-3
D gene: NA

CDR3 DNA: TGTGCCAGCAGTTACGCAGGACAGGTCACGCCGCAGCCCCAGCATTTT
CDR3 protein: CASSYAGQVTPQPQHF
J gene: TRBJ1-5
clone size: many
V gene: TRBV6-2/TRBV6-3
D gene: TRBD1

CDR3 DNA: TGTGCCAGCAGCTTAGGTCCCAGCGGAGACTTGTACCAAGAGACCCAGTACTTC
CDR3 protein: CASSLGPSGDLYQETQYF
J gene: TRBJ2-5
clone size: many
V gene: TRBV11-2
D gene: NA

CDR3 DNA: TGTGCCAGCAGTCCCCTCCGACAGCCATATGGCTACACCTTC
CDR3 protein: CASSPLRQPYGYTF
J gene: TRBJ1-2
clone size: NA
V gene: TRBV27
D gene: NA

CDR3 DNA: TGCTGCCCAATCCCCACAGGGGGCGCCCCTGGAGATACGCAGTATTTT
CDR3 protein: CCPIPTGGAPGDTQYF
J gene: TRBJ2-3
clone size: few
V gene: TRBV20-1
D gene: TRBD1

CDR3 DNA: TGTGCCAGCTCGCCTAGCGGGAACTACAATGAGCAGTTCTTC
CDR3 protein: CASSPSGNYNEQFF
J gene: TRBJ2-1
clone size: many
V gene: TRBV9
D gene: TRBD2

CDR3 DNA: TGCAGCGTTGAACAACAGGGGATCACTGAAGCTTTCTTT
CDR3 protein: CSVEQQGITEAFF
J gene: TRBJ1-1
clone size: many
V gene: TRBV29-1
D gene: TRBD1

CDR3 DNA: TGTGCCAGTACCCCTACGACTAGCGGGAGGAGGAATGAGCAGTTCTTC
CDR3 protein: CASTPTTSGRRNEQFF
J gene: TRBJ2-1
clone size: once
V gene: TRBV19
D gene: TRBD2

CDR3 DNA: TGCAGCGTCTGGACGGCGGGTGAAGCTTTCTTT
CDR3 protein: CSVWTAGEAFF
J gene: TRBJ1-1
clone size: many
V gene: TRBV29-1
D gene: NA

CDR3 DNA: TGCGCCAGCAGCCAAGTGCCGGGGGTATACAATGAGCAGTTCTTC
CDR3 protein: CASSQVPGVYNEQFF
J gene: TRBJ2-1
clone size: many
V gene: TRBV4-1
D gene: NA

CDR3 DNA: TGCAGTGCTAGAGATCGTGTCCGCTCCTACGAGCAGTACTTC
CDR3 protein: CSARDRVRSYEQYF
J gene: TRBJ2-7
clone size: many
V gene: TRBV20-1
D gene: NA

CDR3 DNA: TGCAGTGCTAGAGATAGGGAACTCAATCAGCCCCAGCATTTT
CDR3 protein: CSARDRELNQPQHF
J gene: TRBJ1-5
clone size: many
V gene: TRBV20-1
D gene: NA

CDR3 DNA: TGTGCCAGCAGCCAAGACGGACTCGTAGCGGTAGATACGCAGTATTTT
CDR3 protein: CASSQDGLVAVDTQYF
J gene: TRBJ2-3
clone size: many
V gene: TRBV3-1
D gene: NA